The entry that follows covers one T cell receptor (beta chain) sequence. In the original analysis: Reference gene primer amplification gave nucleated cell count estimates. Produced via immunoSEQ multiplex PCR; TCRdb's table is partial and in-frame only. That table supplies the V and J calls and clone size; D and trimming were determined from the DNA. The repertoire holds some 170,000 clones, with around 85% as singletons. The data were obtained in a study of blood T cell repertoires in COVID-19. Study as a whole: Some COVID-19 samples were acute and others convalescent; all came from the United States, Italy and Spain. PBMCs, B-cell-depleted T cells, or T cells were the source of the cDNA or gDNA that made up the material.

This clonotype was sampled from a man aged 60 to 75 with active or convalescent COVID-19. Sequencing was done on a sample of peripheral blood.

The CDR3 nucleotides read TGTGCCAGCAGTTCACAGGTTTACGAGCAGTACTTC. Amino acids: CASSSQVYEQYF. V is TRBV11-2 and J is TRBJ2-7; D is possibly TRBD1 (5 bases). The germline V gene encodes CDR1 SGHAT and CDR2 FQNNGV. The CDR3 covers 12 residues. Deletions cut 6 bases from V and 4 bases from J, with 10 bases between.